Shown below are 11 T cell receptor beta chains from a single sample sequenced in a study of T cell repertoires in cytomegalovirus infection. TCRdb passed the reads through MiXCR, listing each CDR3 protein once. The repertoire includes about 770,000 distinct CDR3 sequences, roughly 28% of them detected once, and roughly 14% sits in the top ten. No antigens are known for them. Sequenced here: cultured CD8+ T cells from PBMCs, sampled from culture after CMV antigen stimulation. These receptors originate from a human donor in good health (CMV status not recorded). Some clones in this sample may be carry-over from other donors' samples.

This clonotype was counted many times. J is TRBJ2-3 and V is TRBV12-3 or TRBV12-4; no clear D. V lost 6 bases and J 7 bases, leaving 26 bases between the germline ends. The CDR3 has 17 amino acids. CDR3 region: CASSSLEDGPVGNTQYF. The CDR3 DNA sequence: TGTGCCAGCAGCTCCCTCGAGGACGGCCCTGTAGGGAATACGCAGTATTTT.

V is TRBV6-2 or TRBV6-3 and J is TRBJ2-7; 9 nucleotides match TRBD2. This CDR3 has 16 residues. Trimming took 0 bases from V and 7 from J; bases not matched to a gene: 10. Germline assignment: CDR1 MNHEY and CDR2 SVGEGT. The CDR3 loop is CASSYSPAGGPLEQYV. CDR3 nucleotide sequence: TGTGCCAGCAGTTACTCCCCAGCGGGGGGCCCTCTGGAGCAGTACGTC.

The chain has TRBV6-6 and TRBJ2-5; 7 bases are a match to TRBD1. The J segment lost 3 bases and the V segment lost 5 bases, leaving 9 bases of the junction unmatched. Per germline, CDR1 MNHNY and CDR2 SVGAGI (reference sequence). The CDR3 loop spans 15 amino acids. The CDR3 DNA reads TGTGCCAGCAGTCCAGGGACAGTCCACGAAGAGACCCAGTACTTC. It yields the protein CASSPGTVHEETQYF.

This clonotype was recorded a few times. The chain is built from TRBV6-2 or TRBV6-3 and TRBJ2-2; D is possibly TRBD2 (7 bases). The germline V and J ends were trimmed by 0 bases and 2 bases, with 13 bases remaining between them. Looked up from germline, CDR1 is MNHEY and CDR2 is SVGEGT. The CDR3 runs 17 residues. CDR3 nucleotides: TGTGCCAGCAGTTACTCGAGGGAGGGGGACAACACCGGGGAGCTGTTTTTT. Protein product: CASSYSREGDNTGELFF.

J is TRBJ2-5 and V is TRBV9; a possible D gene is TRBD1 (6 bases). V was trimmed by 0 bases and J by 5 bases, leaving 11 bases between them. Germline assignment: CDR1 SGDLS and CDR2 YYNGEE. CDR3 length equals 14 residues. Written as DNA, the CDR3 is TGTGCCAGCAGCGTAGCAGGGGAACGGGAGACCCAGTACTTC. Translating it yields CASSVAGERETQYF.

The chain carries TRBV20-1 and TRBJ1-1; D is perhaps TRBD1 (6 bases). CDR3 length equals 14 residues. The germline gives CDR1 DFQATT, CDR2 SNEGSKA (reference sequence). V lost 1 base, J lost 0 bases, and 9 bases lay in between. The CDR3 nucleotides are TGCAGTGCTAGAGGACAGGACCTGAACACTGAAGCTTTCTTT. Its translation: CSARGQDLNTEAFF.

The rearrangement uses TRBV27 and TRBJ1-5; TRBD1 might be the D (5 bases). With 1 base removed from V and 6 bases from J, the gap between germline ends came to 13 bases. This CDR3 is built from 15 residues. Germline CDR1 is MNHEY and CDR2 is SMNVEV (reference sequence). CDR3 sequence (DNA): TGTGCCAGCAGTTTATTTTCGCAGGGAGCTCAGCCCCAGCATTTT. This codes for CASSLFSQGAQPQHF.

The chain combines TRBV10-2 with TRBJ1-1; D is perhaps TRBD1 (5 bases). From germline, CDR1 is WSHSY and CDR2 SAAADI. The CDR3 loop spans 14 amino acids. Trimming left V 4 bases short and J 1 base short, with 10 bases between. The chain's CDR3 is CASSVQVTNTEAFF. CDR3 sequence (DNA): TGCGCCAGCAGTGTACAGGTGACGAACACTGAAGCTTTCTTT.

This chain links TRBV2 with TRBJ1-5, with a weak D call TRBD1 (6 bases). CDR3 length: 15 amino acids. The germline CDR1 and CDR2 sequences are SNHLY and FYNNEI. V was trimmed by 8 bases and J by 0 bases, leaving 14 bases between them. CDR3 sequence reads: CASVGGQYSNQPQHF. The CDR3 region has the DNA TGTGCCAGCGTCGGGGGGCAATATAGCAATCAGCCCCAGCATTTT. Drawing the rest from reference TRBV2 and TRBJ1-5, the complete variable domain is EPEVTQTPSHQVTQMGQEVILRCVPISNHLYFYWYRQILGQKVEFLVSFYNNEISEKSEIFDDQFSVERPDGSNFTLKIRSTKLEDSAMYFCASVGGQYSNQPQHFGDGTRLSIL.

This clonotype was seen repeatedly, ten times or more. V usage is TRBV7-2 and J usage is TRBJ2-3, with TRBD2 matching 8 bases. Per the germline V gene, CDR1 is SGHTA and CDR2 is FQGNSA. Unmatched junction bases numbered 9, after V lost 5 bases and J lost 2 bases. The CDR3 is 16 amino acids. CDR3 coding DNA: TGTGCCAGCAGCCTCCCCGCTAGCGGGCCCACAGATACGCAGTATTTT. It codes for CASSLPASGPTDTQYF.

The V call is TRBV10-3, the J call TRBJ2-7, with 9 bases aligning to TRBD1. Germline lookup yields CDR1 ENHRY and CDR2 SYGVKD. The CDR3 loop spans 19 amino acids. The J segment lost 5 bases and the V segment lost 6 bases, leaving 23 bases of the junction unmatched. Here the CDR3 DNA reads TGTGCCATCAGAGGACAGGGGATGACCCCGCCGACGTTTGGAAACGAGCAGTACGTC. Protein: CAIRGQGMTPPTFGNEQYV.